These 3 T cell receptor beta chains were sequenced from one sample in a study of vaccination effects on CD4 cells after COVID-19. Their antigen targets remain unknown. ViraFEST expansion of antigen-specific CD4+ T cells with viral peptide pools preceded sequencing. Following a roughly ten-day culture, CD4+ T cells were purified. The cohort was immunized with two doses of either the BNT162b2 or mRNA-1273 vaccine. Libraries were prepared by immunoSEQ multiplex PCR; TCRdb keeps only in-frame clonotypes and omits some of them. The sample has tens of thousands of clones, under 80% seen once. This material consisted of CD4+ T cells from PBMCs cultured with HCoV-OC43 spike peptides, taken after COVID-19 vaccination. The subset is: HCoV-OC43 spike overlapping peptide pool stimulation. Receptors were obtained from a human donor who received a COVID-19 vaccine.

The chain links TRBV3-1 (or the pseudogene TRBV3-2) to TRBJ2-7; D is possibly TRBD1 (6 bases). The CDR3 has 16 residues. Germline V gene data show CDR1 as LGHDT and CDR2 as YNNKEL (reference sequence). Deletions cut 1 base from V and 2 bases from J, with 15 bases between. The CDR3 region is CASSQASGVGPYEQYV. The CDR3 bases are TGTGCCAGCAGCCAAGCGTCAGGGGTTGGACCCTACGAGCAGTACGTC.

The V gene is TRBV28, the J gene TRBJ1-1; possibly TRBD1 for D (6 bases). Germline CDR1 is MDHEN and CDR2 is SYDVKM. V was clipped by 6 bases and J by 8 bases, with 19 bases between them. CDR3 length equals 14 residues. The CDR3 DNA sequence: TGTGCCAGCAGGGCGGGGTGGGGGGCTAAGGAAGCTTTCTTT. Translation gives CASRAGWGAKEAFF.

The CDR3 sequence is CASSPDRVSNQPQHF. Written as DNA, the CDR3 is TGTGCCAGCAGTCCTGACAGGGTCAGCAATCAGCCCCAGCATTTT. V usage is TRBV6-6 and J usage is TRBJ1-5, with 7 bases that match TRBD1. V shed 5 bases, J shed 1 base, and the junction held 5 bases outside the gene matches. This CDR3 is built from 15 residues. Germline CDR1 is MNHNY and CDR2 is SVGAGI (reference sequence).